This TCR beta chain was recovered during a study of T cell responses to AZD1222 COVID-19 vaccine. Broader study findings: Females outnumbered males among donors, who were mostly white British; clonal diversity was possibly underestimated.

Repertoires were generated with immunoSEQ multiplex PCR, while TCRdb's copy carries only in-frame clones and drops some. This table has about 120,000 clones, 75% to 90% appearing once. As to this clone: What it binds is not known.

Germline V gene sequence: CDR1 MNHEY, CDR2 SVGAGI. CDR3 length: 15 amino acids. Trimming removed 0 bases at V and 4 bases at J, with 11 bases between. Pooling of second doses given at about 4 or about 12 weeks was done. The sequencing used peripheral blood, collected 28 days after the second AZD1222 dose. The chain links TRBV6-5 to TRBJ2-3; no clear D. The sequence was obtained from an adult who received the AZD1222 COVID-19 vaccine. The DNA for the CDR3 is TGTGCCAGCAGTTACTCGATGGGCCAAGCAGATACGCAGTATTTT. It yields the protein CASSYSMGQADTQYF.